Below are 26 T cell receptor beta chains sequenced from a single sample in a study of shared clonotypes between healthy human individuals. Profiled with immunoSEQ multiplex PCR; TCRdb holds only in-frame clones, not every one. Of about 1.9 million clones in the sample, 85% to 95% are singletons; the top ten hold about 1.6%. Cells designated naive CD8 were CD45RO-negative and were positively selected for CCR7, with terminally differentiated effector memory CD45RA+ cells excluded. The source material was naive CD8+ T cells from PBMCs. Receptor source: a man younger than 30 in good health. Some clones in this sample may be carry-over from other donors' samples.

The V gene is TRBV7-9, the J gene TRBJ2-5; a possible D gene is TRBD2 (5 bases). Germline loops: CDR1 SEHNR, CDR2 FQNEAQ (reference sequence). The V end was cut by 5 bases, the J end by 5 bases, with 12 bases between. CDR3 length equals 13 residues. The CDR3 spells CASSSGPVETQYF. CDR3 coding DNA: TGTGCCAGCAGCAGCGGACCCGTGGAGACCCAGTACTTC. Variable domain in full (rest from reference TRBV7-9 and TRBJ2-5): DTGVSQNPRHKITKRGQNVTFRCDPISEHNRLYWYRQTLGQGPEFLTYFQNEAQLEKSRLLSDRFSAERPKGSFSTLEIQRTEQGDSAMYLCASSSGPVETQYFGPGTRLLVL.

This chain links TRBV11-2 with TRBJ2-7; D is unclear. The germline CDR1 and CDR2 sequences are SGHAT and FQNNGV. This CDR3 spans 13 amino acids. The V end lost 5 bases, the J end lost 2 bases, and 10 bases lay between the germline ends. Here the CDR3 reads CASSLNSPYEQYF. Here the CDR3 DNA reads TGTGCCAGCAGCCTCAATAGCCCCTACGAGCAGTACTTC.

This sequence joins TRBV7-9 and TRBJ2-7; D remains unclear. This CDR3 is built from 15 residues. The germline V and J ends were trimmed by 0 bases and 0 bases, with 9 bases remaining between them. Germline values: CDR1 SEHNR, CDR2 FQNEAQ (reference sequence). In DNA, the CDR3 is TGTGCCAGCAGCTTAGCCACCCTGAACTCCTACGAGCAGTACTTC. It encodes CASSLATLNSYEQYF.

Of note for this clone: Other DNA sequences within the sample encode an identical CDR3. The chain combines TRBV27 with TRBJ1-2; TRBD1 is a possible D gene (5 bases). V was trimmed by 6 bases and J by 4 bases, leaving 12 bases between them. Per the germline V gene, CDR1 is MNHEY and CDR2 is SMNVEV (reference sequence). The CDR3 length is 13 residues. The CDR3 region is CASSLAGSYGYTF. CDR3 DNA: TGTGCCAGCAGCTTGGCAGGGTCCTATGGCTACACCTTC.

The chain carries TRBV4-2 and TRBJ1-4; 8 bases agree with TRBD1. The length of the CDR3 is 16 residues. The V segment lost 2 bases and the J segment 7 bases; nucleotides outside the gene matches: 9. From germline, CDR1 is LGHNA and CDR2 YNFKEQ. This chain's CDR3 is CASSQHNGQGGEKLFF. DNA for the CDR3: TGTGCCAGCAGCCAACATAACGGACAGGGAGGTGAAAAACTGTTTTTT.

The CDR3 reads CASSGGQGLAAYNEQFF. In DNA form, the CDR3 reads TGTGCCAGCAGCGGGGGTCAAGGCCTAGCGGCCTACAATGAGCAGTTCTTC. The chain couples TRBV9 to TRBJ2-1; 7 bases agree with TRBD2. The J segment lost 2 bases and the V segment lost 3 bases, leaving 11 bases of the junction unmatched. The CDR3 loop spans 17 amino acids. Germline V lookup: CDR1 SGDLS, CDR2 YYNGEE.

This chain links TRBV7-9 with TRBJ2-3, with 13 bases matching TRBD2. Germline V gives CDR1 SEHNR, CDR2 FQNEAQ (reference sequence). V shed 6 bases, J shed 2 bases, and the junction held 11 bases outside the gene matches. The CDR3 has 18 residues. The CDR3 protein is CASSPYSGTSGTTDTQYF. The CDR3, as DNA: TGTGCCAGCAGTCCTTATTCAGGGACTAGCGGGACCACAGATACGCAGTATTTT.

CDR3 loop: CASSIVGLLGYNEQFF. CDR3 DNA: TGTGCCAGTAGTATAGTGGGCCTGTTAGGTTACAATGAGCAGTTCTTC. The genes are TRBV19 and TRBJ2-1; D remains ambiguous. There are 16 residues in the CDR3. V lost 1 base, J lost 4 bases, and 14 bases lay in between. The germline V gene has CDR1 LNHDA and CDR2 SQIVND (reference sequence).

This clone came up once. Other nucleotide sequences in the sample specify the same CDR3. V is TRBV9 and J is TRBJ2-7; D not certain. The CDR3 loop spans 14 amino acids. The V end lost 0 bases, the J end lost 0 bases, and 7 bases lay between the germline ends. Looked up from germline, CDR1 is SGDLS and CDR2 is YYNGEE. CDR3 nucleotides: TGTGCCAGCAGCGTAGGACTGTTCTCCTACGAGCAGTACTTC. Protein: CASSVGLFSYEQYF.

V is TRBV7-2 and J is TRBJ2-7; TRBD1 or TRBD2 may be the D gene (5 bases each). V was pared by 6 bases and J by 0 bases, with 21 bases between. The germline V gene encodes CDR1 SGHTA and CDR2 FQGNSA. The CDR3 has 17 residues. The CDR3 nucleotides are TGTGCCAGCAGTCTATGGGGGAGTGGGAGCCCCTCCTACGAGCAGTACTTC. Encoded protein: CASSLWGSGSPSYEQYF.

The chain is built from TRBV5-6 and TRBJ1-4; D perhaps matches TRBD1 (6 bases). Per the germline V gene, CDR1 is SGHDT and CDR2 is YYEEEE. V lost 5 bases and J lost 4, with 18 bases in between. The CDR3 covers 16 residues. CDR3 sequence reads: CASSSGTNRVNEKLFF. CDR3 nucleotide sequence: TGTGCCAGCAGTTCCGGGACAAATAGAGTTAATGAAAAACTGTTTTTT.

The CDR3 DNA sequence: TGTGCCAGCAGCTTAGGAACAATCGGGAGCTCCTACAATGAGCAGTTCTTC. Its protein product is CASSLGTIGSSYNEQFF. The gene calls are TRBV5-6 and TRBJ2-1; D possibly corresponds to TRBD2 (6 bases). V was pared by 2 bases and J by 0 bases, with 15 bases between. There are 17 residues in the CDR3. Germline assignment: CDR1 SGHDT and CDR2 YYEEEE.

The V and J genes are TRBV7-9 and TRBJ2-7; D gene uncertain. Germline loops: CDR1 SEHNR, CDR2 FQNEAQ (reference sequence). This CDR3 is built from 14 residues. Trimming took off 4 bases at V and 5 bases at J, with 15 bases between the two ends. As DNA, the CDR3 is TGTGCCAGCAGCTCCAAAGAGGCGCCCGACGAGCAGTACTTC. Translating it yields CASSSKEAPDEQYF.

The chain carries TRBV5-6 and TRBJ2-1; 7 bases fit TRBD1. Germline CDR1 is SGHDT and CDR2 is YYEEEE. There are 14 residues in the CDR3. Losses at the gene ends were 7 bases for V and 2 bases for J; bases not matched to a gene: 6. CDR3 residues: CASGQGDTYNEQFF. Here the CDR3 DNA reads TGTGCCAGCGGGCAGGGGGACACCTACAATGAGCAGTTCTTC.

This chain links TRBV4-3 with TRBJ2-1, with TRBD2 matching over 12 bases. V gave up 0 bases and J gave up 7 bases; unmatched junction bases: 10. There are 18 residues in the CDR3. Germline loops: CDR1 LGHNA, CDR2 YSLEER. This chain's CDR3 is CASSQDRLLAGGLNEQFF. CDR3 coding DNA: TGCGCCAGCAGCCAAGATCGTTTACTAGCGGGAGGTTTGAATGAGCAGTTCTTC.

DNA of the CDR3: TGTGCCAGCAGCCAGGCGGGATCCGGGACCATTACCTACGAGCAGTACTTC. It encodes CASSQAGSGTITYEQYF. The chain carries TRBV4-2 and TRBJ2-7; D is perhaps TRBD2 (6 bases). The CDR3 is 17 amino acids. The V end was cut by 3 bases, the J end by 2 bases, with 20 bases between. Germline V gene data show CDR1 as LGHNA and CDR2 as YNFKEQ.

This clone was observed once. This chain connects TRBV28 to TRBJ2-7, with TRBD1 as a possible D gene (5 bases). Trimming left V 3 bases short and J 5 bases short, with 11 bases between. There are 13 residues in the CDR3. Germline loops: CDR1 MDHEN, CDR2 SYDVKM. CDR3 in amino acids: CASSFVREDEQYF. CDR3 nucleotide sequence: TGTGCCAGCAGTTTTGTCAGGGAAGACGAGCAGTACTTC.

V and J are TRBV2 and TRBJ2-3, with 14 bases lining up with TRBD2. CDR1 and CDR2 (germline): SNHLY, FYNNEI. J lost 3 bases, V lost 7 bases, and 12 bases had no gene match. The CDR3 is 18 residues long. The CDR3: CASTEPGTSGRGTDTQYF. The CDR3 coding sequence is TGTGCCAGCACCGAACCCGGGACTAGCGGGAGAGGGACAGATACGCAGTATTTT.

This sequence joins TRBV27 and TRBJ1-3; possible D gene TRBD1, 6 bases. Germline V gene sequence: CDR1 MNHEY, CDR2 SMNVEV (reference sequence). The V end was cut by 8 bases, the J end by 8 bases, with 19 bases between. This CDR3 comprises 14 residues. The CDR3 reads CASGGTGRIDTIYF. CDR3 sequence (DNA): TGTGCCAGCGGGGGTACAGGGAGGATTGACACCATATATTTT.

The V call is TRBV19, the J call TRBJ1-1, with 10 bases fitting TRBD1. Germline V gene lookup returns CDR1 LNHDA and CDR2 SQIVND (reference sequence). The V and J ends lost 5 bases and 1 base, in that order; junction bases with no gene match: 7. The CDR3 runs 16 residues. The CDR3 DNA sequence: TGTGCCAGTAGTGTCCGGGACAGGGGCTCGAACACTGAAGCTTTCTTT. Translating gives CASSVRDRGSNTEAFF.

This chain uses TRBV11-2 with TRBJ2-1; a weak D match, TRBD2 (5 bases). From germline, CDR1 is SGHAT and CDR2 FQNNGV. Trimming pared 1 base from V and 3 bases from J, leaving 10 bases between. The CDR3 length is 15 residues. The CDR3 bases are TGTGCCAGCAGCTTAGTTAGCGCAGACTACAATGAGCAGTTCTTC. Amino acids: CASSLVSADYNEQFF.

The V call is TRBV7-9, the J call TRBJ1-4; maybe TRBD1 (5 bases). Germline CDR1 and CDR2: SEHNR and FQNEAQ (reference sequence). The CDR3 sequence is 14 residues long. The germline V and J ends were trimmed by 5 bases and 5 bases, with 12 bases remaining between them. The CDR3 sequence is CASSPGARNEKLFF. The CDR3 DNA is TGTGCCAGCAGCCCCGGGGCCCGGAATGAAAAACTGTTTTTT.

The chain has TRBV2 and TRBJ2-1; the D is unclear. The V end lost 0 bases, the J end lost 8 bases, and 17 bases lay between the germline ends. From germline, CDR1 is SNHLY and CDR2 FYNNEI. This CDR3 is built from 16 residues. Here the CDR3 reads CASSEASLLVWDEQFF. The CDR3 DNA reads TGTGCCAGCAGTGAAGCGAGCCTATTAGTTTGGGATGAGCAGTTCTTC.

This clone was seen only once. The chain is built from TRBV19 and TRBJ1-2; D remains ambiguous. In germline, CDR1 is LNHDA, CDR2 SQIVND (reference sequence). Trimming shortened V by 5 bases and J by 4 bases, and 20 bases separated the two germline ends. The CDR3 loop spans 16 amino acids. The CDR3 sequence is CASSYGTEDLLYGYTF. Written as DNA, the CDR3 is TGTGCCAGTAGTTACGGAACAGAAGACCTCCTCTATGGCTACACCTTC.

In its sample, this clone was seen once. This chain joins TRBV6-1 and TRBJ1-2; TRBD1 is a possible D gene (5 bases). Trimming took off 1 base at V and 2 bases at J, with 14 bases between the two ends. Germline-derived CDR1 and CDR2 are MNHNS and SASEGT. The CDR3 has 16 amino acids. CDR3 residues: CASSEDGGRNNYGYTF. For the CDR3, the DNA is TGTGCCAGCAGTGAAGATGGGGGACGGAACAACTATGGCTACACCTTC.

This chain links TRBV7-9 with TRBJ2-7; 10 bases fit TRBD2. Germline V CDR1 and CDR2: SEHNR, FQNEAQ (reference sequence). This CDR3 comprises 17 residues. V was pared by 5 bases and J by 0 bases, with 10 bases of the junction left unmatched. CDR3 loop: CASSTTLRTSGSYEQYF. The CDR3 region has the DNA TGTGCCAGCAGCACTACTCTTCGGACTAGCGGCTCCTACGAGCAGTACTTC.